This entry is about one T cell receptor (beta chain). What it recognizes is unknown. This clone may be a read error of a much larger clone one base away. This record comes from a study of tumor-infiltrating lymphocytes in primary liver carcinoma. Study in general: Roughly 3.65 to 7.5 million productive TCRbeta reads were obtained per sample, with similar numbers across tissue types. General observations from the study: About 7.5-25% of top clones, no more, were shared by all five regions. Significantly greater top-250-clone fractions characterized tumors relative to blood (p = 0.039).

Taking about 19-32 mg of unsorted bulk tissue, the authors co-extracted RNA and DNA. Every patient in the cohort had a primary liver carcinoma. That carcinoma was treated by surgical resection. Priming with a constant-region primer yielded TCR beta cDNA from about 480 ng total RNA. A slightly modified ARM-PCR protocol with three nested multiplex PCR rounds produced these TCR beta libraries. Running approximately 10 cycles apiece, the first two PCR rounds relied on TRBV1-TRBV30 forward primers together with a C-beta reverse primer. TCRdb re-called the multiplex PCR reads through MiXCR, storing one row per CDR3 protein. Of about 210,000 distinct CDR3 sequences in the sample, about 85% were seen once. Germline CDR1 is SGHRS and CDR2 is YFSETQ. The CDR3 is made up of 15 amino acids.

Sample: tumor tissue from primary liver carcinoma. The source is a man aged 40-49 years with primary liver carcinoma and hepatitis B virus infection. The J gene is TRBJ2-3, the V gene TRBV5-1; 8 nucleotides align to TRBD1. Written as DNA, the CDR3 is TGCGCCAGCAGCATTACAGGGGGTTCCGAAGATACGCAGTGTTTT. As protein: CASSITGGSEDTQCF.